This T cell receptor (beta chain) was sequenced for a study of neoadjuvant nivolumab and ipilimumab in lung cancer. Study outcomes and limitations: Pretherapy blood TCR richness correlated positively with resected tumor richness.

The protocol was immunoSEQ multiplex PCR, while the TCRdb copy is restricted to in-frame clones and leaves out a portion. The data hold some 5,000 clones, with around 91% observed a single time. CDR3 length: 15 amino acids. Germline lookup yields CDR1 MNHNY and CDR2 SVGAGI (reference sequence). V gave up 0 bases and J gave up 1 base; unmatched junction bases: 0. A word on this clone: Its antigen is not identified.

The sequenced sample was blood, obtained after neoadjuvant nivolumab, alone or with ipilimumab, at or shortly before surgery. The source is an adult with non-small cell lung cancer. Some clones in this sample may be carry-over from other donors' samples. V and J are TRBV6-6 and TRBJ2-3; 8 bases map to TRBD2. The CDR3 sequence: CASSYSLAGTDTQYF. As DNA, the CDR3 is TGTGCCAGCAGTTACTCACTAGCGGGCACAGATACGCAGTATTTT.